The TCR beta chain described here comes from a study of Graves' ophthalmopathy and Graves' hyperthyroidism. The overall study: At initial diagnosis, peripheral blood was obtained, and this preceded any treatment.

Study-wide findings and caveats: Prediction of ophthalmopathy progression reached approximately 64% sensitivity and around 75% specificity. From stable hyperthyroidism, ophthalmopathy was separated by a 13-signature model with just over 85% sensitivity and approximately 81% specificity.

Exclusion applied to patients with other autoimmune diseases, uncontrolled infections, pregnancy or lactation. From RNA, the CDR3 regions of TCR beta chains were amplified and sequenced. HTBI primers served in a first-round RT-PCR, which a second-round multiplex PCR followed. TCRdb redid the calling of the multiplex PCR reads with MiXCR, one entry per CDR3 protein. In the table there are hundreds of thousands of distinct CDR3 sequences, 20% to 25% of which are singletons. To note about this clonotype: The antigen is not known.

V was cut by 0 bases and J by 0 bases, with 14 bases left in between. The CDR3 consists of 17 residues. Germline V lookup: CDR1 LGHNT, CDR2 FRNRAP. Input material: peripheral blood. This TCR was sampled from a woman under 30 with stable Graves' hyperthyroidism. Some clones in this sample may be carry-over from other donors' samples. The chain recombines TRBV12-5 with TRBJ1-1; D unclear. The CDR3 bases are TGTGCTAGTGGTTTGGTACTAAGGTCCCCTATGAACACTGAAGCTTTCTTT. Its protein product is CASGLVLRSPMNTEAFF.